Following are 25 T cell receptor beta chains from one sample sequenced in a study of blood T cell repertoires in COVID-19 (dated by TCRdb to about 2020). The library was prepared using the immunoSEQ multiplex PCR assay. TCRdb stores this immuneACCESS table with in-frame sequences only. Part of the clones is absent; in the studies checked, under half of the shortfall reflects unresolved V genes, and no reason is known for the rest. In this sample the table shows about 360,000 clones, roughly four fifths of which occur a single time. The ten largest clonotypes hold more than 0.85% of the sample. The sequencing input was peripheral blood. All receptors come from a human donor with acute or convalescent COVID-19. The donor label of this sample is uncertain.

The chain carries TRBV19 and TRBJ2-2, with 9 bases identical to TRBD1. Trimming took 6 bases from V and 6 from J; bases not matched to a gene: 8. Germline V lookup: CDR1 LNHDA, CDR2 SQIVND (reference sequence). There are 15 residues in the CDR3. The CDR3 loop is CASRVDRGAAGELFF. CDR3 bases: TGTGCCAGTAGAGTTGACAGGGGGGCCGCCGGGGAGCTGTTTTTT.

This chain uses TRBV29-1 with TRBJ1-1; D possibly corresponds to TRBD1 (5 bases). This CDR3 has 15 residues. CDR1 and CDR2 (germline): SQVTM, ANQGSEA. Deletions cut 4 bases from V and 0 bases from J, with 15 bases between. The CDR3 protein is CSVVPLDRMNTEAFF. The CDR3 DNA reads as TGCAGCGTTGTCCCTTTAGACAGAATGAACACTGAAGCTTTCTTT.

This clone showed up just a few times. This chain joins TRBV28 and TRBJ2-7; TRBD1 matches at 8 bases. CDR1 and CDR2 (germline): MDHEN, SYDVKM. The CDR3 is made up of 16 amino acids. Trimming at V came to 2 bases and at J to 3 bases, leaving 9 bases not matched to a gene. In DNA, the CDR3 is TGTGCCAGCAGTTTACAGGGGGCGCAGGGATACTACGAGCAGTACTTC. Translated: CASSLQGAQGYYEQYF.

The chain is built from TRBV10-3 and TRBJ2-7; D uncertain. This CDR3 contains 13 residues. V was pared by 4 bases and J by 3 bases, with 10 bases between. Germline V lookup: CDR1 ENHRY, CDR2 SYGVKD. This chain's CDR3 is CAISAQDNYEQYF. The CDR3 DNA sequence: TGTGCCATCAGTGCCCAGGATAACTACGAGCAGTACTTC.

This clone was counted only a few times. V gene TRBV2 combines with J gene TRBJ1-2; 9 nucleotides line up with TRBD1. Germline CDR1 SNHLY, CDR2 FYNNEI. Trimming at V came to 8 bases and at J to 7 bases, leaving 17 bases not matched to a gene. The CDR3 sequence is 16 residues long. CDR3 sequence: CASHPGTGIFLPGYTF. The CDR3 DNA reads as TGTGCCAGCCACCCCGGGACAGGGATCTTTCTCCCTGGCTACACCTTC.

This clone turned up a few times. The chain joins TRBV6-6 to TRBJ1-1, with D tentatively TRBD1 (5 bases). Trimming took 4 bases from V and 5 from J, leaving 20 bases between them. The CDR3 has 16 residues. The germline V gene has CDR1 MNHNY and CDR2 SVGAGI (reference sequence). As DNA, the CDR3 is TGTGCCAGCAGTTCTGCGGGGGGGGTTAGTAGTACTGAAGCTTTCTTT. Its translation is CASSSAGGVSSTEAFF.

The chain has TRBV30 and TRBJ1-2, with no clear D. V lost 0 bases and J 4 bases, leaving 9 bases between the germline ends. CDR1 and CDR2 (germline): GTSNPN, SVGIG (reference sequence). The CDR3 has 13 residues. CDR3 coding DNA: TGTGCCTGGAGTGTACAAACAGCCTATGGCTACACCTTC. Translating it yields CAWSVQTAYGYTF.

The chain carries TRBV6-5 and TRBJ1-4; the D is unclear. The CDR3 is made up of 14 amino acids. Trimming removed 7 bases at V and 10 bases at J, with 19 bases between. In germline, CDR1 is MNHEY, CDR2 SVGAGI. The CDR3 region has the DNA TGTGCCAGCAAAATGGAGGATACCGTTGGAAAACTGTTTTTT. It translates to CASKMEDTVGKLFF.

V and J are TRBV18 and TRBJ1-1; D gene ambiguous. CDR1 KGHSH and CDR2 LQKENI come from the germline V gene. The CDR3 spans 15 residues. Between the trimmed V and J ends, which lost 3 bases and 0 bases, there was a span of 11 bases. Here the CDR3 reads CASSPDAVLNTEAFF. The CDR3 nucleotides read TGTGCCAGCTCACCTGACGCGGTGCTGAACACTGAAGCTTTCTTT.

This clone was seen a few times. The chain couples TRBV28 to TRBJ1-1; TRBD1 matches 7 bases. Losses at the gene ends were 8 bases for V and 4 bases for J; bases not matched to a gene: 13. The germline V gene has CDR1 MDHEN and CDR2 SYDVKM. The CDR3 consists of 15 residues. The CDR3, as DNA: TGTGCCAGCCGGACTCGGACAGGCCCGCGCACTGAAGCTTTCTTT. Amino acid sequence: CASRTRTGPRTEAFF.

V is TRBV3-1 (or the pseudogene TRBV3-2) and J is TRBJ1-1; D might be TRBD1 (5 bases). This CDR3 is 15 amino acids long. V was trimmed by 6 bases and J by 3 bases, leaving 17 bases between them. CDR1 LGHDT and CDR2 YNNKEL come from the germline V gene (reference sequence). In nucleotides, the CDR3 is TGTGCCAGCAGATTTAGGTGGGGCAGGCACACTGAAGCTTTCTTT. Its protein product is CASRFRWGRHTEAFF.

This chain connects TRBV19 to TRBJ1-5, with D maybe TRBD1 (6 bases). CDR1 and CDR2 from the germline V gene are LNHDA and SQIVND (reference sequence). The CDR3 is 12 amino acids. Trimming shortened V by 4 bases and J by 15 bases, and 16 bases separated the two germline ends. The CDR3 DNA sequence: TGTGCCAGTAGTAGCGCACAGGGCCGGAGGCATTTT. Encoded protein: CASSSAQGRRHF.

This clone was observed once. The chain links TRBV5-1 to TRBJ1-6; D ambiguous. V was trimmed by 0 bases and J by 9 bases, leaving 10 bases between them. CDR1 SGHRS and CDR2 YFSETQ come from the germline V gene. There are 14 residues in the CDR3. The CDR3 sequence: CASSLEVRGSPLHF. Written as DNA, the CDR3 is TGCGCCAGCAGCTTGGAAGTACGGGGTTCACCCCTCCACTTT.

V and J are TRBV6-5 and TRBJ2-1; 10 nucleotides line up with TRBD2. The CDR3 has 15 amino acids. The germline gives CDR1 MNHEY, CDR2 SVGAGI. The trim removed 5 bases at V and 7 bases at J, leaving 8 bases unmatched. In DNA form, the CDR3 reads TGTGCCAGCAGTCCTCGCCCTAGCGGGAGTAATGAGCAGTTCTTC. Its translation is CASSPRPSGSNEQFF.

V and J are TRBV6-2 or TRBV6-3 and TRBJ1-5; TRBD1 aligns across 9 bases. CDR3 length: 16 amino acids. V lost 4 bases to trimming and J lost 4 bases; unmatched junction nucleotides: 8. The germline V gene encodes CDR1 MNHEY and CDR2 SVGEGT. The CDR3 region is CASSWGIGTGNQPQHF. CDR3 bases: TGTGCCAGCAGTTGGGGGATCGGGACAGGGAATCAGCCCCAGCATTTT.

The V gene is TRBV5-1, the J gene TRBJ2-3; 8 nucleotides align to TRBD2. The ends lost 4 bases at V and 6 bases at J; junction bases unmatched: 10. The CDR3 is 15 amino acids. Germline lookup yields CDR1 SGHRS and CDR2 YFSETQ. CDR3 bases: TGCGCCAGCAGCCCAGCCGGGACTAGGACTGATACGCAGTATTTT. This translates into CASSPAGTRTDTQYF.

The CDR3 spells CASSSGYPGTQYF. The CDR3 DNA sequence: TGTGCCAGCAGTTCGGGTTACCCCGGGACCCAGTACTTC. The chain couples TRBV12-3 or TRBV12-4 to TRBJ2-5; D uncertain. The CDR3 runs to 13 residues. Deletions cut 4 bases from V and 7 bases from J, with 13 bases between.

Remarks on this clone: Other nucleotide sequences in the sample specify the same CDR3. In DNA form, the CDR3 reads TGTGCCAGCAGCCTGAGAGAGAACACTGAAGCTTTCTTT. It specifies CASSLRENTEAFF. The rearrangement links TRBV27 to TRBJ1-1; no clear D gene. Between the trimmed V and J ends, which lost 6 bases and 1 base, there was a span of 9 bases. Germline lookup yields CDR1 MNHEY and CDR2 SMNVEV (reference sequence). The length of the CDR3 is 13 residues.

The chain joins TRBV11-3 to TRBJ2-7, with 8 nucleotides matching TRBD1. Germline V gives CDR1 SGHNT, CDR2 YENEEA. The CDR3 is made up of 13 amino acids. V shed 5 bases, J shed 4 bases, and the junction held 4 bases outside the gene matches. This chain's CDR3 is CASSRGQGYEQYF. CDR3 nucleotide sequence: TGTGCCAGCAGCCGTGGACAGGGATACGAGCAGTACTTC.

J is TRBJ2-1 and V is TRBV29-1; D is unclear. CDR3 length equals 10 residues. Trimming removed 3 bases at V and 10 bases at J, with 7 bases between. CDR1 is SQVTM, CDR2 ANQGSEA, per germline. In nucleotides, the CDR3 is TGCAGCGTTGACAGGCGCGAGCAGTTCTTC. Encoded protein: CSVDRREQFF.

The gene calls are TRBV3-1 (or the pseudogene TRBV3-2) and TRBJ2-4; TRBD2 agrees at 8 bases. V lost 4 bases, J lost 1 base, and 3 bases stayed unmatched. The CDR3 totals 15 residues. Per germline, CDR1 LGHDT and CDR2 YNNKEL (reference sequence). Here the CDR3 DNA reads TGTGCCAGCAGCCTCGGGGGGGGCGCCAAAAACATTCAGTACTTC. This sequence encodes CASSLGGGAKNIQYF.

Only a few counts were recorded for this clone. The V and J genes are TRBV6-5 and TRBJ1-1; 7 bases align to TRBD1. The CDR3 loop spans 15 amino acids. V lost 4 bases and J lost 5; bases outside the gene matches: 10. Germline CDR1 and CDR2: MNHEY and SVGAGI. CDR3 region: CASSLTGTVRTEAFF. The CDR3, as DNA: TGTGCCAGCAGTTTAACCGGGACAGTGAGAACTGAAGCTTTCTTT.

The V gene is TRBV18, the J gene TRBJ1-1; 8 positions match TRBD1. Per germline, CDR1 KGHSH and CDR2 LQKENI. With 4 bases clipped from V and 10 bases from J, the junction kept 8 bases outside the gene matches. The CDR3 spans 13 residues. The CDR3 coding sequence is TGTGCCAGCTCACTCGGACAGGGTGAATCAGCTTTCTTT. Encoded protein: CASSLGQGESAFF. The entire variable domain, with the rest obtained from reference TRBV18 and TRBJ1-1, is as follows: NAGVMQNPRHLVRRRGQEARLRCSPMKGHSHVYWYRQLPEEGLKFMVYLQKENIIDESGMPKERFSAEFPKEGPSILRIQQVVRGDSAAYFCASSLGQGESAFFGQGTRLTVV.

This clone was picked up a small number of times. The J gene is TRBJ1-6, the V gene TRBV7-9; 12 nucleotides agree with TRBD1. The V gene end was trimmed by 4 bases and the J gene end by 10 bases; junction bases not matched to a gene: 8. The CDR3 runs 16 residues. Germline V gene data show CDR1 as SEHNR and CDR2 as FQNEAQ (reference sequence). The DNA of the CDR3 is TGTGCCAGCAGCTACGCCGGGACAGGGGGCGGATCACCCCTCCACTTT. The encoded protein is CASSYAGTGGGSPLHF.

The rearrangement uses TRBV9 and TRBJ2-5; 12 bases agree with TRBD2. The CDR3 runs to 15 residues. Germline V gives CDR1 SGDLS, CDR2 YYNGEE. V shed 0 bases, J shed 4 bases, and the junction held 1 base outside the gene matches. In DNA, the CDR3 is TGTGCCAGCAGCGTAGCTAGCGGGGGGGCAGAGACCCAGTACTTC. Amino acids: CASSVASGGAETQYF.